The 8 T cell receptor beta chains reported below all come from one sample, sequenced in a study of cytomegalovirus exposure and HLA in healthy donors. The method was immunoSEQ multiplex PCR; TCRdb's version includes in-frame clones alone and lacks a portion of them. The sample yields 150,000 to 200,000 clones, roughly 84% seen once. Sample: PBMCs. The receptor source for this set is a man under 40 in good health and CMV-seropositive.

This rearrangement joins TRBV11-1 to TRBJ1-3; 7 positions match TRBD1. This CDR3 contains 16 residues. CDR1 SGHAT and CDR2 FQDESV come from the germline V gene (reference sequence). Trimming took 6 bases from V and 1 from J; bases not matched to a gene: 9. The DNA for the CDR3 is TGTGCCAGCAGTTTGTCGGGGACAGCGTCTGGAAACACCATATATTTT. This encodes CASSLSGTASGNTIYF.

This sequence joins TRBV19 and TRBJ2-7; D uncertain. Germline V gene sequence: CDR1 LNHDA, CDR2 SQIVND (reference sequence). Trimming cost V 6 bases and J 1 base, with 4 bases left between them. The CDR3 has 11 residues. CDR3 region: CASSHSYEQYF. In DNA form, the CDR3 reads TGTGCCAGTAGCCATTCCTACGAGCAGTACTTC.

The chain couples TRBV5-5 to TRBJ2-1, with D possibly TRBD1 on 5 matching bases. The CDR3 runs 16 residues. V was pared by 3 bases and J by 1 base, with 14 bases between. CDR1 is SGHKS, CDR2 YYEKEE, per germline (reference sequence). CDR3 nucleotide sequence: TGTGCCAGCAGCTCGACACCTCAGGGTTCCTACAATGAGCAGTTCTTC. Its translation: CASSSTPQGSYNEQFF. The entire variable domain, with the rest obtained from reference TRBV5-5 and TRBJ2-1, is as follows: DAGVTQSPTHLIKTRGQQVTLRCSPISGHKSVSWYQQVLGQGPQFIFQYYEKEERGRGNFPDRFSARQFPNYSSELNVNALLLGDSALYLCASSSTPQGSYNEQFFGPGTRLTVL.

The chain joins TRBV6-6 to TRBJ1-2, with 9 positions matching TRBD1. The V gene end was trimmed by 5 bases and the J gene end by 3 bases; junction bases not matched to a gene: 7. The germline V gene has CDR1 MNHNY and CDR2 SVGAGI (reference sequence). There are 15 residues in the CDR3. Here the CDR3 DNA reads TGTGCCAGCAGTACCGGACAGGGGCGCTACTATGGCTACACCTTC. This gives the protein CASSTGQGRYYGYTF.

This chain uses TRBV7-2 with TRBJ2-7; 7 bases agree with TRBD1. The CDR3 is made up of 15 amino acids. V lost 3 bases, J lost 3 bases, and 8 bases stayed unmatched. The germline CDR1 and CDR2 sequences are SGHTA and FQGNSA. The CDR3 DNA reads as TGTGCCAGCAGCTTTTTCGCCGGGACAGTCTACGAGCAGTACTTC. Translating it yields CASSFFAGTVYEQYF. Variable domain in full (rest from reference TRBV7-2 and TRBJ2-7): GAGVSQSPSNKVTEKGKDVELRCDPISGHTALYWYRQSLGQGLEFLIYFQGNSAPDKSGLPSDRFSAERTGGSVSTLTIQRTQQEDSAVYLCASSFFAGTVYEQYFGPGTRLTVT.

The V gene is TRBV18, the J gene TRBJ2-2, with D unresolved. CDR1 and CDR2 from the germline V gene are KGHSH and LQKENI. The CDR3 has 15 residues. V lost 1 base to trimming and J lost 4 bases, with 10 bases between them. The CDR3 here is CASSPRTDFTGELFF. In DNA, the CDR3 is TGTGCCAGCTCACCACGAACTGATTTCACCGGGGAGCTGTTTTTT. The complete variable domain, with remaining parts taken from reference TRBV18 and TRBJ2-2, reads NAGVMQNPRHLVRRRGQEARLRCSPMKGHSHVYWYRQLPEEGLKFMVYLQKENIIDESGMPKERFSAEFPKEGPSILRIQQVVRGDSAAYFCASSPRTDFTGELFFGEGSRLTVL.

V gene TRBV19 combines with J gene TRBJ2-3; D unclear. The CDR3 spans 13 residues. Trimming cost V 4 bases and J 1 base, with 6 bases left between them. Germline values: CDR1 LNHDA, CDR2 SQIVND (reference sequence). This CDR3 reads CASSRPGTDTQYF. CDR3 sequence (DNA): TGTGCCAGTAGTAGGCCAGGCACAGATACGCAGTATTTT.

The gene calls are TRBV29-1 and TRBJ1-1, with D unresolved. The CDR3 consists of 13 residues. Germline CDR1 and CDR2: SQVTM and ANQGSEA. Trimming stripped 7 bases from V and 3 bases from J, with 15 bases between. DNA for the CDR3: TGCAGCGCGACTAAGGTAGCGGACACTGAAGCTTTCTTT. This encodes CSATKVADTEAFF.